This T cell receptor beta chain came from a study of early T cells in non-severe SARS-CoV-2 infection. Study at large: Unsorted whole-blood RNA was sequenced in bulk, leaving chains unpaired.

Many counts were recorded for this clonotype. Its antigen is unknown. V lost 2 bases and J lost 4, with 15 bases in between. Germline assignment: CDR1 WSHSY and CDR2 SAAADI. The CDR3 covers 16 residues. Separate cDNA molecules each had unique molecular identifiers attached to them. TCRdb independently ran MiXCR on the 5' RACE reads; one entry per CDR3 protein. The sample has 55,000 to 65,000 distinct CDR3 sequences; about 9.1% are singletons. General study findings and limits: Comparison of clonotypes with VDJdb favored anti-spike CD8 responses while missing private and CD4 specificities.

The sequence was collected from an adult who was a healthcare worker with PCR-confirmed SARS-CoV-2 infection or an uninfected control (not recorded which). V usage is TRBV10-2 and J usage is TRBJ1-5, with D uncertain. Sequencing was performed on whole blood. The CDR3: CASSEVTAAPNQPQHF. CDR3 coding DNA: TGCGCCAGCAGTGAGGTAACGGCCGCCCCAAATCAGCCCCAGCATTTT.